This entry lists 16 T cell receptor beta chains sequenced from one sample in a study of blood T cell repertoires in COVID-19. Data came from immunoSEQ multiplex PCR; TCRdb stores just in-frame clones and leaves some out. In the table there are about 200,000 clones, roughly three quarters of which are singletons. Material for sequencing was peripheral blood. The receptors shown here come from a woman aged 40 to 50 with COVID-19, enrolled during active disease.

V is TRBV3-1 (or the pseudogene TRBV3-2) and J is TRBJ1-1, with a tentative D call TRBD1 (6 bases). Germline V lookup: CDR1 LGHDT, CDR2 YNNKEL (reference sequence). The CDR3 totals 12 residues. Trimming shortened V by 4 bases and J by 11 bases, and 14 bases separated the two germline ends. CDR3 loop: CASSPRTETAFF. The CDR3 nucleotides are TGTGCCAGCAGCCCCCGGACAGAAACGGCTTTCTTT.

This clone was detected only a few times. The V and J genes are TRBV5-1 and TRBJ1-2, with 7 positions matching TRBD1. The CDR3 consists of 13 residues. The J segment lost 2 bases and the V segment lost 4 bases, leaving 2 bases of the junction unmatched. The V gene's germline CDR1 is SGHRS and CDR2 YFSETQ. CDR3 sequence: CASSEQGNYGYTF. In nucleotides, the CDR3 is TGCGCCAGCAGCGAACAGGGGAACTATGGCTACACCTTC.

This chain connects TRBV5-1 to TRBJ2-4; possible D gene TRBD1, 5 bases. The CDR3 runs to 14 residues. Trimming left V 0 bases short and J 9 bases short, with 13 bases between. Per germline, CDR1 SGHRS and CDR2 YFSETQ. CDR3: CASSLALGVSIQYF. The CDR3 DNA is TGCGCCAGCAGCTTGGCCTTAGGGGTCAGCATTCAGTACTTC. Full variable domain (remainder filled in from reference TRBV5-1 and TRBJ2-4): KAGVTQTPRYLIKTRGQQVTLSCSPISGHRSVSWYQQTPGQGLQFLFEYFSETQRNKGNFPGRFSGRQFSNSRSEMNVSTLELGDSALYLCASSLALGVSIQYFGAGTRLSVL.

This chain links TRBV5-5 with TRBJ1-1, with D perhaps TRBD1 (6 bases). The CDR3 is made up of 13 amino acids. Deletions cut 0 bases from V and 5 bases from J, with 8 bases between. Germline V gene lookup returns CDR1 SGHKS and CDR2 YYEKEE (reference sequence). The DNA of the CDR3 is TGTGCCAGCAGCTTGGAGGGGGAGACTGAAGCTTTCTTT. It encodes CASSLEGETEAFF.

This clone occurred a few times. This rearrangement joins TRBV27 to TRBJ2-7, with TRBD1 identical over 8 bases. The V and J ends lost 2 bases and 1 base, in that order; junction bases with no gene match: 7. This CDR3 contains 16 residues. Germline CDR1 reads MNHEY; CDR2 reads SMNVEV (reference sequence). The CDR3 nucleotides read TGTGCCAGCAGTTTACCTGTTGGACAGGGTTCCTACGAGCAGTACTTC. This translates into CASSLPVGQGSYEQYF.

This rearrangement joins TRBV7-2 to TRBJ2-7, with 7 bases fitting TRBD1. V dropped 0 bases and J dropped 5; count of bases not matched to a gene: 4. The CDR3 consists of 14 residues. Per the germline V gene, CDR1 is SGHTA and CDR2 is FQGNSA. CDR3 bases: TGTGCCAGCAGCTTAGCGGTGACAGGGAACGAGCAGTACTTC. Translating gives CASSLAVTGNEQYF.

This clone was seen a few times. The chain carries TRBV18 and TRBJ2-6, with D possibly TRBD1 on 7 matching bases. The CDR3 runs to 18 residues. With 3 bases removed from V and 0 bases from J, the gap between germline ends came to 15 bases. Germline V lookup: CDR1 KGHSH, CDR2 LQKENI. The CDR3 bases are TGTGCCAGCTCACCGGAGGGGACAGCTTACTCTGGGGCCAACGTCCTGACTTTC. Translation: CASSPEGTAYSGANVLTF.

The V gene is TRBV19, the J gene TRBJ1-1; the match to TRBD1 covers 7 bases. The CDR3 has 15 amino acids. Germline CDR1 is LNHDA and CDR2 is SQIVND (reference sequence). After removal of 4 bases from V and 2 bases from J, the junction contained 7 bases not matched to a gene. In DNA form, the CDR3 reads TGTGCCAGTAGTAATAGACAGGGAGCTAACACTGAAGCTTTCTTT. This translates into CASSNRQGANTEAFF.

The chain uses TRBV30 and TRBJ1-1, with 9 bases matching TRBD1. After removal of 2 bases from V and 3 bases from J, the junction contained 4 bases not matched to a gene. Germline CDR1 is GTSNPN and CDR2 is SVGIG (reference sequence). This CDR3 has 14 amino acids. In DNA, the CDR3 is TGTGCCTGGAGTCCACAGGGGGCCTACACTGAAGCTTTCTTT. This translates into CAWSPQGAYTEAFF. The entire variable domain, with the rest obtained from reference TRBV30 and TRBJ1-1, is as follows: SQTIHQWPATLVQPVGSPLSLECTVEGTSNPNLYWYRQAAGRGLQLLFYSVGIGQISSEVPQNLSASRPQDRQFILSSKKLLLSDSGFYLCAWSPQGAYTEAFFGQGTRLTVV.

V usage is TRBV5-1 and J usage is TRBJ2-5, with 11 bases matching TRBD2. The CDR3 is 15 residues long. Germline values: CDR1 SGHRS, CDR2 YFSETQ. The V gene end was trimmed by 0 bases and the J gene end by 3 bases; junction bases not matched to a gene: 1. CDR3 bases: TGCGCCAGCAGCTTGGGACTAGCGGGGAAAGAGACCCAGTACTTC. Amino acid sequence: CASSLGLAGKETQYF.

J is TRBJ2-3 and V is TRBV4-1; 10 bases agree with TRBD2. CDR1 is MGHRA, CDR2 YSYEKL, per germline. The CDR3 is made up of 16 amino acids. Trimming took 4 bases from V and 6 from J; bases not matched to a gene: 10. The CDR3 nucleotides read TGCGCCAGCAGCCCTAGTGCCCTAGCGGGAGATGATACGCAGTATTTT. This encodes CASSPSALAGDDTQYF.

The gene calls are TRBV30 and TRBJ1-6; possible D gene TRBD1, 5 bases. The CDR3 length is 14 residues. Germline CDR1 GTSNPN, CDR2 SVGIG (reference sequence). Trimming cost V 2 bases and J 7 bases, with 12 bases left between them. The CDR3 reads CAWSLLQGNSPLHF. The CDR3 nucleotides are TGTGCCTGGAGTCTTCTTCAGGGAAATTCACCCCTCCACTTT.

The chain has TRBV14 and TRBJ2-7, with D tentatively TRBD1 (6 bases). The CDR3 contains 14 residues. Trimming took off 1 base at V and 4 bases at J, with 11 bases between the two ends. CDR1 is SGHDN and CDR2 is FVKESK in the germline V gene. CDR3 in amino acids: CASSQGTGWYEQYF. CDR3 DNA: TGTGCCAGCAGCCAAGGCACAGGGTGGTACGAGCAGTACTTC.

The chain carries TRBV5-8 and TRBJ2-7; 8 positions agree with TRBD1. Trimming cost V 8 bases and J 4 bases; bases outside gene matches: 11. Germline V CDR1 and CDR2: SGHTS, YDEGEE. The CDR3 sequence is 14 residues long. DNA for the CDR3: TGTGCCAGTTCGCCCCGGACAGGGTCTTACGAGCAGTACTTC. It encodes CASSPRTGSYEQYF.

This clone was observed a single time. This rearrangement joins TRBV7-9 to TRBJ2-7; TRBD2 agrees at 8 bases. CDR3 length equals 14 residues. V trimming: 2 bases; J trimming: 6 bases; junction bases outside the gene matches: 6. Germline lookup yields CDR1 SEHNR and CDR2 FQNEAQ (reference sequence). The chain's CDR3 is CASSLRAGALEQYF. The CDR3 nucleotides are TGTGCCAGCAGCTTAAGAGCGGGAGCACTCGAGCAGTACTTC.

As DNA, the CDR3 is TGTGCCAGTAGTATCGGACGTCGCGGGGAAGCTTTCTTT. Its protein is CASSIGRRGEAFF. The V and J genes are TRBV19 and TRBJ1-1; D gene uncertain. Germline assignment: CDR1 LNHDA and CDR2 SQIVND (reference sequence). The CDR3 totals 13 residues. V lost 3 bases and J lost 8, with 13 bases in between.